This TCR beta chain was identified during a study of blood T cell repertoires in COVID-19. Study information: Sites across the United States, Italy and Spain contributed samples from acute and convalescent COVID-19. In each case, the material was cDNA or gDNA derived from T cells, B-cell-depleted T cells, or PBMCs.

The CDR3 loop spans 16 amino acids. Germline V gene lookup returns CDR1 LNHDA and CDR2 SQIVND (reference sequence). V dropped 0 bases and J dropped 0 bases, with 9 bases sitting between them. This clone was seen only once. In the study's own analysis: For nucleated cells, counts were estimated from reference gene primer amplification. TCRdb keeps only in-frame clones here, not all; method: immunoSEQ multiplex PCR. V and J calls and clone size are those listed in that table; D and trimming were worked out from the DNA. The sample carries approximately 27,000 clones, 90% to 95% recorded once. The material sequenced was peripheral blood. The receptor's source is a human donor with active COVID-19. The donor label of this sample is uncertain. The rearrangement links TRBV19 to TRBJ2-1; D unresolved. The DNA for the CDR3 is TGTGCCAGTAGTATAGATCTATTGAGCTCCTACAATGAGCAGTTCTTC. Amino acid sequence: CASSIDLLSSYNEQFF. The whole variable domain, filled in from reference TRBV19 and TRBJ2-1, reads DGGITQSPKYLFRKEGQNVTLSCEQNLNHDAMYWYRQDPGQGLRLIYYSQIVNDFQKGDIAEGYSVSREKKESFPLTVTSAQKNPTAFYLCASSIDLLSSYNEQFFGPGTRLTVL.